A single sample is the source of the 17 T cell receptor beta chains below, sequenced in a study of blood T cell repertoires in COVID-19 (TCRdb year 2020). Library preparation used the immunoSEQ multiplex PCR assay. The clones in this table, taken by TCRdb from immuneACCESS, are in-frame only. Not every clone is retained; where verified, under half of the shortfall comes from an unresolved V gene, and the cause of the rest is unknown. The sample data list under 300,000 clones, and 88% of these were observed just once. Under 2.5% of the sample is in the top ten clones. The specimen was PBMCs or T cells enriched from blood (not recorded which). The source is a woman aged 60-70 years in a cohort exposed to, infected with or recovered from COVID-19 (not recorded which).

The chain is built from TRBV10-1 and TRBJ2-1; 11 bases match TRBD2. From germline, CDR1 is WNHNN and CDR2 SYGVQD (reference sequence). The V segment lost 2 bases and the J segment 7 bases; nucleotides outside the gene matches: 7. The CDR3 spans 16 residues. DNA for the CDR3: TGCGCCAGCAGTGAGACCGTAGCGGGAGGGTATAATGAGCAGTTCTTC. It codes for CASSETVAGGYNEQFF.

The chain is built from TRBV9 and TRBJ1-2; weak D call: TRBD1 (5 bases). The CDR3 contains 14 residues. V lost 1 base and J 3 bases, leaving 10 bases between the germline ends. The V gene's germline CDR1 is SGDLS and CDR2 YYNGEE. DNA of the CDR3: TGTGCCAGCAGCGTAATCGGCAGGGACTATGGCTACACCTTC. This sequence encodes CASSVIGRDYGYTF.

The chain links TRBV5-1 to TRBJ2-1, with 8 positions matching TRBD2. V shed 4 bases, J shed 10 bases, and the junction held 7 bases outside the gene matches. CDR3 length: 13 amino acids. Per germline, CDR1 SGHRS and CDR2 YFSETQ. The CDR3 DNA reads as TGCGCCAGCAGCCAGACTAGCGCAGTCGAGCAGTTCTTC. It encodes CASSQTSAVEQFF.

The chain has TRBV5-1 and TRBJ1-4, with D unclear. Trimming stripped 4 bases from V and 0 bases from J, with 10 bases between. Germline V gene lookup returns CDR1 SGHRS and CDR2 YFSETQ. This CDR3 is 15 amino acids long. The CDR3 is CASSTLEATNEKLFF. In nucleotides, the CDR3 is TGCGCCAGCAGCACCTTAGAAGCAACTAATGAAAAACTGTTTTTT. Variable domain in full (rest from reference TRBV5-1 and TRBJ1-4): KAGVTQTPRYLIKTRGQQVTLSCSPISGHRSVSWYQQTPGQGLQFLFEYFSETQRNKGNFPGRFSGRQFSNSRSEMNVSTLELGDSALYLCASSTLEATNEKLFFGSGTQLSVL.

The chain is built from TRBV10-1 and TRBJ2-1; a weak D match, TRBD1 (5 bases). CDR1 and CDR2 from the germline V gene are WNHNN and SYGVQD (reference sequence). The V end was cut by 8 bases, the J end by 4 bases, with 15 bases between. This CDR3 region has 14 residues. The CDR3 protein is CASSRQGLYNEQFF. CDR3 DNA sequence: TGCGCCAGCTCTAGGCAGGGTCTATACAATGAGCAGTTCTTC.

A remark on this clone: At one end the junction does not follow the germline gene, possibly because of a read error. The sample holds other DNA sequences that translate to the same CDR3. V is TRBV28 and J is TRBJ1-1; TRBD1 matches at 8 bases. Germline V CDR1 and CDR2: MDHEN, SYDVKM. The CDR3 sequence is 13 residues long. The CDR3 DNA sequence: TGTGCCAGCAGTTCGTTACAGGGGGGACAAGCCTTCTTT. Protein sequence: CASSSLQGGQAFF.

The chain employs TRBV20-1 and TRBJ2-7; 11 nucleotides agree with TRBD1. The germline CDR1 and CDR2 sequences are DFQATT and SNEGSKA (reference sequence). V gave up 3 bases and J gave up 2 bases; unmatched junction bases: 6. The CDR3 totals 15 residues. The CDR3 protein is CSASGGTGGAYEQYF. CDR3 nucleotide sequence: TGCAGTGCTAGTGGGGGGACAGGGGGTGCCTACGAGCAGTACTTC.

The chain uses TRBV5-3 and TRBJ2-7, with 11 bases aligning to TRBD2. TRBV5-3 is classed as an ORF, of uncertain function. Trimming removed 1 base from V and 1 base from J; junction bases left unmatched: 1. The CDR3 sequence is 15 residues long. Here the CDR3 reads CARSLRTSGSYEQYF. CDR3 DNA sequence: TGTGCCAGAAGCTTGAGGACTAGCGGGTCCTACGAGCAGTACTTC.

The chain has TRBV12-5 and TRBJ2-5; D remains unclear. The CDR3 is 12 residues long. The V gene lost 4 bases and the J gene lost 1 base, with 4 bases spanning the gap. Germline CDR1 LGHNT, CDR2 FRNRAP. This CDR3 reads CASGSSQETQYF. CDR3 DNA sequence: TGTGCTAGTGGTTCTAGCCAAGAGACCCAGTACTTC.

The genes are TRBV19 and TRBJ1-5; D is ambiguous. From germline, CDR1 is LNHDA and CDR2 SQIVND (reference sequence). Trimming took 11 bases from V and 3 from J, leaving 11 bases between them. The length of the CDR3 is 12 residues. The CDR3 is CAARDNNQPQHF. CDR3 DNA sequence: TGTGCCGCCCGGGATAACAATCAGCCCCAGCATTTT. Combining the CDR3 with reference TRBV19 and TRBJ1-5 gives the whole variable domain DGGITQSPKYLFRKEGQNVTLSCEQNLNHDAMYWYRQDPGQGLRLIYYSQIVNDFQKGDIAEGYSVSREKKESFPLTVTSAQKNPTAFYLCAARDNNQPQHFGDGTRLSIL.

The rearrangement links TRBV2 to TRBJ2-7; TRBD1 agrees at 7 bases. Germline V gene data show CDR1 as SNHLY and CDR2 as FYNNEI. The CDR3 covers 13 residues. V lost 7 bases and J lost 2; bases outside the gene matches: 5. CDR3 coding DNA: TGTGCCAGCACCGGACAGGTTGCCTACGAGCAGTACTTC. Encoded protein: CASTGQVAYEQYF.

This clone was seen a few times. CDR3 nucleotide sequence: TGTGCCAGCAGCTTGGGACCAGGGGCAACTAATGAAAAACTGTTTTTT. It is translated as CASSLGPGATNEKLFF. The chain combines TRBV5-8 with TRBJ1-4, with D possibly being TRBD1 (6 bases). Germline loops: CDR1 SGHTS, CDR2 YDEGEE. The V end was cut by 0 bases, the J end by 0 bases, with 9 bases between. This CDR3 spans 16 amino acids. Filled out from reference TRBV5-8 and TRBJ1-4, the complete variable domain reads EAGVTQSPTHLIKTRGQQATLRCSPISGHTSVYWYQQALGLGLQFLLWYDEGEERNRGNFPPRFSGRQFPNYSSELNVNALELEDSALYLCASSLGPGATNEKLFFGSGTQLSVL.

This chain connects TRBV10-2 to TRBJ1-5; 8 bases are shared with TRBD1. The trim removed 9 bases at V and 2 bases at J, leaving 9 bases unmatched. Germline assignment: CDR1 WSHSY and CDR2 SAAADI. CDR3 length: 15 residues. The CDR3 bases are TGCGCCAGTGCAGACAGGGGCGTTGGCAATCAGCCCCAGCATTTT. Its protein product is CASADRGVGNQPQHF.

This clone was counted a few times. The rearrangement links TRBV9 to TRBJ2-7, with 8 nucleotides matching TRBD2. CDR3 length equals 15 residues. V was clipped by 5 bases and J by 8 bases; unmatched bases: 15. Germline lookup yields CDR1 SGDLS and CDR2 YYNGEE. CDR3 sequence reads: CASSHLTGGQVKQYF. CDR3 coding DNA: TGTGCCAGCAGTCACCTAACGGGGGGGCAGGTAAAGCAGTACTTC.

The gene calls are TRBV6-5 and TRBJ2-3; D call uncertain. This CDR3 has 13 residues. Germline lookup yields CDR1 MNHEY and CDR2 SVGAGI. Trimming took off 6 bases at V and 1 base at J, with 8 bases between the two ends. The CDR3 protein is CASSWRGTDTQYF. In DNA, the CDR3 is TGTGCCAGCAGCTGGAGAGGCACAGATACGCAGTATTTT.

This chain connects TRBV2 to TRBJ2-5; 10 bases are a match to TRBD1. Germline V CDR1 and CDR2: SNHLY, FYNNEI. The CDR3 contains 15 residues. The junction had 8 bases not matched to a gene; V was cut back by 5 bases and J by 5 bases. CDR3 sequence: CASSKSGQGTETQYF. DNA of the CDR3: TGTGCCAGCAGTAAATCGGGACAGGGGACGGAGACCCAGTACTTC.

CDR3 sequence: CASSHQRFTNEKLFF. In DNA form, the CDR3 reads TGTGCCAGCAGCCACCAGCGATTTACTAATGAAAAACTGTTTTTT. This chain links TRBV6-2 or TRBV6-3 with TRBJ1-4; D gene unclear. Germline assignment: CDR1 MNHEY and CDR2 SVGEGT. The CDR3 runs to 15 residues. V was cut by 6 bases and J by 2 bases, with 13 bases left in between.